This passage covers 21 T cell receptor beta chains from one sample sequenced in a study of cytomegalovirus exposure and HLA in healthy donors. Both 60 Vbeta primers and 13 Jbeta primers went into the PCR. TCRdb keeps only in-frame clones here, not all; method: immunoSEQ multiplex PCR. The sample shows approximately 150,000 clones, about 80% of them seen only once. Source material: PBMCs. The receptors derive from a woman younger than 30 in good health and CMV-seropositive.

This rearrangement joins TRBV9 to TRBJ2-3; 9 bases map to TRBD1. Germline V gene data show CDR1 as SGDLS and CDR2 as YYNGEE. V shed 2 bases, J shed 8 bases, and the junction held 9 bases outside the gene matches. The CDR3 sequence is 15 residues long. CDR3 DNA: TGTGCCAGCAGCGTCGACCCGGGACAGGGAGGTACGCAGTATTTT. Amino acid sequence: CASSVDPGQGGTQYF.

The rearrangement joins TRBV7-6 to TRBJ1-1; 10 bases match TRBD1. Germline assignment: CDR1 SGHVS and CDR2 FNYEAQ. Germline trimming cut 3 bases from V and 11 bases from J; bases unmatched to any gene: 12. This CDR3 comprises 15 residues. The CDR3 sequence: CASSFPTGGAEEAFF. The CDR3, as DNA: TGTGCCAGCAGCTTTCCGACAGGGGGCGCGGAAGAGGCTTTCTTT.

The chain joins TRBV5-1 to TRBJ1-2; D perhaps matches TRBD1 (6 bases). CDR1 is SGHRS and CDR2 is YFSETQ in the germline V gene. V was trimmed by 1 base and J by 4 bases, leaving 8 bases between them. The length of the CDR3 is 13 residues. Written as DNA, the CDR3 is TGCGCCAGCAGCTTGTCGGACAGCTATGGCTACACCTTC. This codes for CASSLSDSYGYTF.

This clone was detected only a few times. The genes are TRBV5-4 and TRBJ2-3; TRBD2 agrees at 15 bases. V trimming: 4 bases; J trimming: 0 bases; junction bases outside the gene matches: 12. Germline-derived CDR1 and CDR2 are SGHNT and YYREEE (reference sequence). This CDR3 contains 20 residues. This chain's CDR3 is CASSRGGTSGGLSSTDTQYF. CDR3 DNA: TGTGCCAGCAGCCGGGGGGGGACTAGCGGGGGGCTCTCTAGCACAGATACGCAGTATTTT.

The chain couples TRBV28 to TRBJ2-7; a weak D match, TRBD2 (6 bases). Germline CDR1 is MDHEN and CDR2 is SYDVKM. CDR3 length: 13 amino acids. Trimming took 8 bases from V and 3 from J, leaving 14 bases between them. The CDR3 sequence is CASLKGGYYEQYF. CDR3 sequence (DNA): TGTGCCAGCTTAAAGGGAGGTTACTACGAGCAGTACTTC. The variable domain in full, completed from reference TRBV28 and TRBJ2-7, reads DVKVTQSSRYLVKRTGEKVFLECVQDMDHENMFWYRQDPGLGLRLIYFSYDVKMKEKGDIPEGYSVSREKKERFSLILESASTNQTSMYLCASLKGGYYEQYFGPGTRLTVT.

The genes are TRBV29-1 and TRBJ1-1; no clear D gene. Trimming took off 0 bases at V and 0 bases at J, with 5 bases between the two ends. The CDR3 totals 13 residues. Germline V gene data show CDR1 as SQVTM and CDR2 as ANQGSEA. Here the CDR3 DNA reads TGCAGCGTTGAAGACAGATTGAACACTGAAGCTTTCTTT. Protein sequence: CSVEDRLNTEAFF.

The J gene is TRBJ2-7, the V gene TRBV28; D gene unclear. The V end was cut by 5 bases, the J end by 2 bases, with 16 bases between. The CDR3 extends over 15 amino acids. Germline V gene data show CDR1 as MDHEN and CDR2 as SYDVKM. CDR3 in amino acids: CASSSVSRPTYEQYF. CDR3 DNA sequence: TGTGCCAGCAGTAGTGTTTCCAGGCCTACCTACGAGCAGTACTTC.

The rearrangement uses TRBV5-1 and TRBJ2-7, with 8 nucleotides matching TRBD1. Germline V gene data show CDR1 as SGHRS and CDR2 as YFSETQ. This CDR3 region has 13 residues. V trimming: 3 bases; J trimming: 4 bases; junction bases outside the gene matches: 3. In nucleotides, the CDR3 is TGCGCCAGCAGCTGGGGACAGGATTACGAGCAGTACTTC. It yields the protein CASSWGQDYEQYF.

The V gene is TRBV5-1, the J gene TRBJ1-4, with 7 bases that match TRBD1. V trimming: 4 bases; J trimming: 6 bases; junction bases outside the gene matches: 9. Germline V gives CDR1 SGHRS, CDR2 YFSETQ. The CDR3 is 15 amino acids. The CDR3, as DNA: TGCGCCAGCAGCCGCCTAGGGGGCTTCGATGAAAAACTGTTTTTT. It is translated as CASSRLGGFDEKLFF.

V is TRBV7-2 and J is TRBJ1-2, with unresolved D. CDR3 size: 14 residues. The germline V and J ends were trimmed by 1 base and 4 bases, with 10 bases remaining between them. Germline CDR1 is SGHTA and CDR2 is FQGNSA. The CDR3: CASSLGGLGYGYTF. CDR3 sequence (DNA): TGTGCCAGCAGCTTAGGAGGTTTGGGCTATGGCTACACCTTC.

The chain combines TRBV5-1 with TRBJ2-6, with 8 nucleotides matching TRBD1. Looked up from germline, CDR1 is SGHRS and CDR2 is YFSETQ. The CDR3 contains 17 residues. Trimming cost V 0 bases and J 0 bases; bases outside gene matches: 2. In DNA form, the CDR3 reads TGCGCCAGCAGCTTGGGGACAGGGAGCTCTGGGGCCAACGTCCTGACTTTC. It encodes CASSLGTGSSGANVLTF.

This clone was picked up one time. This chain joins TRBV4-1 and TRBJ2-7; TRBD2 agrees at 8 bases. CDR3 length: 15 amino acids. The germline CDR1 and CDR2 sequences are MGHRA and YSYEKL. After removal of 0 bases from V and 2 bases from J, the junction contained 3 bases not matched to a gene. For the CDR3, the DNA is TGCGCCAGCAGCCAAGAACAGCGGGGGACCTACGAGCAGTACTTC. This translates into CASSQEQRGTYEQYF.

The chain employs TRBV11-2 and TRBJ1-1; 9 bases align to TRBD1. The CDR3 spans 15 residues. Germline CDR1 is SGHAT and CDR2 is FQNNGV. Germline trimming cut 5 bases from V and 1 base from J; bases unmatched to any gene: 5. CDR3 loop: CASSTGQGPNTEAFF. The CDR3 DNA reads as TGTGCCAGCAGCACGGGACAGGGACCGAACACTGAAGCTTTCTTT.

The chain recombines TRBV20-1 with TRBJ1-1; no reliable D call. The CDR3 loop spans 11 amino acids. Germline loops: CDR1 DFQATT, CDR2 SNEGSKA (reference sequence). V lost 4 bases to trimming and J lost 2 bases, with 5 bases between them. CDR3: CSANRNTEAFF. CDR3 sequence (DNA): TGCAGTGCTAACAGAAACACTGAAGCTTTCTTT.

The J gene is TRBJ2-7, the V gene TRBV28; maybe TRBD1 (5 bases). The CDR3 totals 15 residues. Trimming stripped 2 bases from V and 1 base from J, with 12 bases between. Per germline, CDR1 MDHEN and CDR2 SYDVKM. CDR3 in amino acids: CASSLIQGLSYEQYF. CDR3 DNA: TGTGCCAGCAGTTTAATTCAGGGCCTATCCTACGAGCAGTACTTC.

The chain carries TRBV4-1 and TRBJ1-1; 9 bases agree with TRBD1. Trimming took 5 bases from V and 12 from J; bases not matched to a gene: 13. This CDR3 comprises 14 residues. Germline V CDR1 and CDR2: MGHRA, YSYEKL. The CDR3 is CASSAPGQGSQTFF. The CDR3 DNA sequence: TGCGCCAGCAGCGCCCCGGGACAGGGAAGTCAAACTTTCTTT.

The CDR3 bases are TGTGCCAGCTCACCACAGGACAGGGGGTTCCGGTACTTC. This encodes CASSPQDRGFRYF. The J gene is TRBJ2-4, the V gene TRBV18; TRBD1 aligns across 10 bases. CDR1 and CDR2 (germline): KGHSH, LQKENI. Trimming cost V 1 base and J 15 bases; bases outside gene matches: 6. CDR3 length: 13 residues.

The chain combines TRBV6-6 with TRBJ1-5; D remains unclear. Trimming cost V 1 base and J 0 bases, with 7 bases left between them. This CDR3 has 15 residues. Germline CDR1 is MNHNY and CDR2 is SVGAGI (reference sequence). For the CDR3, the DNA is TGTGCCAGCAGTTACTATAGAGATAGCAATCAGCCCCAGCATTTT. This sequence encodes CASSYYRDSNQPQHF.

The chain employs TRBV10-2 and TRBJ2-3; D is ambiguous. Germline assignment: CDR1 WSHSY and CDR2 SAAADI. This CDR3 comprises 15 residues. Trimming removed 0 bases from V and 1 base from J, with 8 bases in between. CDR3 residues: CASSESVGRTDTQYF. In nucleotides, the CDR3 is TGCGCCAGCAGTGAGTCGGTGGGCCGCACAGATACGCAGTATTTT.

This clone is a singleton in its sample. The rearrangement links TRBV10-3 to TRBJ1-2; no reliable D call. The ends were cut back, 2 bases at V and 1 base at J, with 8 bases in the middle. This CDR3 spans 14 amino acids. Germline CDR1 reads ENHRY; CDR2 reads SYGVKD. The CDR3 region is CAISEGRDNYGYTF. CDR3 in DNA: TGTGCCATCAGTGAGGGGCGGGATAACTATGGCTACACCTTC.

The CDR3 is CATSRTFGQGLYNEQFF. As DNA, the CDR3 is TGTGCCACCAGCAGAACATTTGGACAGGGGTTGTACAATGAGCAGTTCTTC. J is TRBJ2-1 and V is TRBV15; 9 bases fit TRBD1. Germline-derived CDR1 and CDR2 are LNHNV and YYDKDF (reference sequence). V was pared by 2 bases and J by 4 bases, with 9 bases of the junction left unmatched. CDR3 length: 17 amino acids.